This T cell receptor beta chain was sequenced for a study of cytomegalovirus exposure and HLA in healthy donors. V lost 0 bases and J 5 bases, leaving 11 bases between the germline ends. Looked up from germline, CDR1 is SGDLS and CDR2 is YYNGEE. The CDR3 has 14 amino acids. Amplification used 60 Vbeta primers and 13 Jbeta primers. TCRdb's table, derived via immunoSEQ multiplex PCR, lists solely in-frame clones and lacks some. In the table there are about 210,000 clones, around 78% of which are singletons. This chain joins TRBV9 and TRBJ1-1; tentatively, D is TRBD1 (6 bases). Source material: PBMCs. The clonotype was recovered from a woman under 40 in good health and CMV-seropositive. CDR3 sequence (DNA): TGTGCCAGCAGCGTAGCCGGGACATCTACTGAAGCTTTCTTT. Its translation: CASSVAGTSTEAFF.